This TCR beta chain originates from a study of identical twins. TCRdb re-analysed the 5' RACE reads in MiXCR, keeping a single row per CDR3 protein. Among a few hundred thousand distinct CDR3 sequences listed, approximately 24% were seen once. The V and J ends lost 1 base and 7 bases respectively, with 11 bases between them. Germline CDR1 and CDR2: MGHDK and SYGVNS. CDR3 size: 13 residues. This clonotype was seen only a few times. What it binds is not known. Study-wide points: Interpretation of the results relied on cross-sectional statistical analysis and not on following the same donors. The degree of excess twin sharing was weaker in beta out-of-frame sequences.

A further study also used this sample, focusing on T cells expressing NK-cell markers. As reported in that work: According to the study, TCR beta repertoires originated from sorted CD3+CD56+NKG2C+, CD3+CD56+NKG2C- and CD3+CD56-NKG2C+ T cells.

The sequencing input was CD4+ T cells sorted from blood. The chain combines TRBV25-1 with TRBJ2-7; D perhaps matches TRBD2 (6 bases). This TCR derives from a woman younger than 30 in good health. The CDR3 nucleotides read TGTGCCAGCAGTGAATCCCCACGGGAGGAGCAGTACTTC. As protein: CASSESPREEQYF.